The T cell receptor beta chain described here comes from a study of blood T cell repertoires in COVID-19. In the study overall: Samples representing acute and convalescent COVID-19 were sourced from the United States, Italy and Spain. The analysed material was cDNA or gDNA that came from T cells, B-cell-depleted T cells, or PBMCs.

The trim removed 5 bases at V and 5 bases at J, leaving 5 bases unmatched. Germline assignment: CDR1 SEHNR and CDR2 FQNEAQ (reference sequence). The CDR3 extends over 15 amino acids. As processed by the authors: How many nucleated cells were present was estimated from reference gene primer amplification. Measured with immunoSEQ multiplex PCR; TCRdb has only the in-frame clones, and not every one. V and J calls and clone size are given by that table; D and trimming were obtained from the DNA. The profile covers roughly 100,000 clones, with roughly 85% appearing a single time and 2% to 2.5% taken by the ten largest. This clone showed up just a few times.

The clonotype was recovered from a man aged 50 to 59 with active COVID-19. The V gene is TRBV7-9, the J gene TRBJ2-2; 10 bases map to TRBD1. The sequencing input was peripheral blood. CDR3: CASSRDRGRTGELFF. CDR3 nucleotides: TGTGCCAGCAGCAGAGACAGGGGGCGAACCGGGGAGCTGTTTTTT.